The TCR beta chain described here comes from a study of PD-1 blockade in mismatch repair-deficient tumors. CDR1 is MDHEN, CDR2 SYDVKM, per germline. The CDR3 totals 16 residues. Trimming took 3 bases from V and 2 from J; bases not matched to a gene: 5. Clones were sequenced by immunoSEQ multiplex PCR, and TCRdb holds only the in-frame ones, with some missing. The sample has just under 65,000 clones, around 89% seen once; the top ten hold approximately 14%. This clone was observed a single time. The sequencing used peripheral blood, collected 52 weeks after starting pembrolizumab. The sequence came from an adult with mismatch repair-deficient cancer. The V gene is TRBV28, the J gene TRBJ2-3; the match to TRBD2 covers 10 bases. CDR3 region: CASSFGLAAVTDTQYF. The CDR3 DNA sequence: TGTGCCAGCAGTTTTGGACTAGCGGCCGTCACAGATACGCAGTATTTT. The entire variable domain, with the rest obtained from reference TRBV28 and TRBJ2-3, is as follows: DVKVTQSSRYLVKRTGEKVFLECVQDMDHENMFWYRQDPGLGLRLIYFSYDVKMKEKGDIPEGYSVSREKKERFSLILESASTNQTSMYLCASSFGLAAVTDTQYFGPGTRLTVL.